Listed here are 11 T cell receptor beta chains from one sample, sequenced in a study of T-cell reconstitution after alpha-beta-depleted transplantation in children. Unique molecular identifiers were incorporated into the prepared TCRbeta library. TCRdb used MiXCR to reprocess the PCR reads, holding one entry per CDR3 protein. The sample records more than 500,000 distinct CDR3 sequences, 10% to 12% being singletons. Sequencing was performed on PBMCs, mostly from graft donor cells, taken 180 days after TCRalphabeta/CD19-depleted stem cell transplant. Every receptor here comes from a female patient younger than 10 who had a stem cell transplant for aplastic anemia, so the T cells may come from the graft donor.

This clonotype was detected only a few times. The chain employs TRBV28 and TRBJ2-7, with a possible D match to TRBD2 (5 bases). Germline CDR1 reads MDHEN; CDR2 reads SYDVKM. Trimming took off 5 bases at V and 0 bases at J, with 14 bases between the two ends. This CDR3 has 15 residues. Here the CDR3 reads CASSPPRGSSYEQYF. In DNA, the CDR3 is TGTGCCAGCAGTCCCCCTAGAGGGAGCTCCTACGAGCAGTACTTC.

To note about this clonotype: A much bigger clone sits one base away, suggesting this may be a read error. This sequence joins TRBV6-2 or TRBV6-3 and TRBJ1-1, with 7 bases lining up with TRBD1. Germline trimming cut 2 bases from V and 10 bases from J; bases unmatched to any gene: 10. This CDR3 spans 14 amino acids. Germline loops: CDR1 MNHEY, CDR2 SVGEGT. The CDR3 spells CASSYRQGVNAAFF. The CDR3 nucleotides read TGTGCCAGCAGTTACAGACAGGGTGTCAATGCAGCTTTCTTT.

Comment on this clonotype: Given a much more abundant clone one base away, this may be a read error. The gene calls are TRBV12-3 or TRBV12-4 and TRBJ1-1; unclear D gene. The CDR3 spans 14 residues. Here the CDR3 reads CVSSPVGMNTEAFF. The CDR3 DNA is TGTGTCAGCAGTCCGGTGGGTATGAACACTGAAGCTTTCTTT.

This clonotype showed up many times. The chain joins TRBV29-1 to TRBJ1-2; 7 bases are a match to TRBD1. Germline CDR1 and CDR2: SQVTM and ANQGSEA. V was pared by 1 base and J by 2 bases, with 4 bases of the junction left unmatched. This CDR3 has 14 amino acids. The CDR3 here is CSVEGRGVNYGYTF. The CDR3, as DNA: TGCAGCGTTGAAGGCAGGGGGGTCAACTATGGCTACACCTTC.

This clonotype was seen a few times. The V and J genes are TRBV21-1 and TRBJ2-1; TRBD2, the table's D call, lacks a check against the DNA. TRBV21-1 is an annotated pseudogene. The CDR3 spans 15 residues. The CDR3 is CASSKDETSDNEQFF. CDR3 nucleotides: TGTGCCAGCAGCAAAGACGAGACTAGCGACAATGAGCAGTTCTTC.

This clonotype was seen a handful of times. The chain joins TRBV5-1 to TRBJ1-4, with a tentative D call TRBD1 (5 bases). The germline V gene has CDR1 SGHRS and CDR2 YFSETQ. This CDR3 is built from 14 residues. Trimming took 7 bases from V and 8 from J, leaving 18 bases between them. CDR3 in amino acids: CASAKLGRGEKLFF. The DNA for the CDR3 is TGCGCCAGCGCTAAACTGGGACGAGGGGAAAAACTGTTTTTT.

This clonotype came up many times. This chain joins TRBV11-2 and TRBJ2-4; 10 positions match TRBD1. Germline CDR1 reads SGHAT; CDR2 reads FQNNGV. The CDR3 consists of 17 residues. V was pared by 7 bases and J by 0 bases, with 9 bases of the junction left unmatched. This chain's CDR3 is CASKGTGDFLAKNIQYF. The DNA of the CDR3 is TGTGCCAGCAAAGGGACAGGGGACTTCCTAGCCAAAAACATTCAGTACTTC.

V gene TRBV9 combines with J gene TRBJ1-2, with D tentatively TRBD1 (6 bases). The CDR3 totals 15 residues. Germline CDR1 and CDR2: SGDLS and YYNGEE. V lost 4 bases, J lost 3 bases, and 16 bases lay in between. DNA for the CDR3: TGTGCCAGCAGCCTCGGGGGGGGCTCCCACTATGGCTACACCTTC. Translating it yields CASSLGGGSHYGYTF.

This clonotype occurred many times. The chain couples TRBV15 to TRBJ2-7, with D tentatively TRBD1 or TRBD2 (5 bases each). The CDR3 spans 15 residues. The V end was cut by 3 bases, the J end by 3 bases, with 15 bases between. Per the germline V gene, CDR1 is LNHNV and CDR2 is YYDKDF (reference sequence). CDR3 residues: CATSRIRDGHYEQYF. CDR3 DNA sequence: TGTGCCACCAGCAGGATCCGGGACGGACACTACGAGCAGTACTTC.

This clonotype has more than one count but fewer than ten. The chain carries TRBV6-2 or TRBV6-3 and TRBJ1-1, with D unclear. Trimming shortened V by 2 bases and J by 1 base, and 11 bases separated the two germline ends. Germline V gives CDR1 MNHEY, CDR2 SVGEGT. The CDR3 runs 15 residues. CDR3 residues: CASSYGLIKNTEAFF. The CDR3 DNA is TGTGCCAGCAGTTACGGCCTGATTAAGAACACTGAAGCTTTCTTT.

V usage is TRBV7-9 and J usage is TRBJ1-2; D is undetermined. This CDR3 contains 12 residues. Germline V CDR1 and CDR2: SEHNR, FQNEAQ (reference sequence). V was cut by 7 bases and J by 8 bases, with 14 bases left in between. As DNA, the CDR3 is TGTGCCAGCATCCCCCGGGAGCTGGGCTACACCTTC. Amino acids: CASIPRELGYTF.